These 32 T cell receptor beta chains share one sample of origin, sequenced in a study of OX40 agonist ivuxolimab in advanced cancers. Data came from immunoSEQ multiplex PCR; TCRdb stores just in-frame clones and leaves some out. The sample carries 82,000 or so clones, around nine tenths recorded once. Here the sequenced sample was CD4+ or CD8+ T cells sorted from blood, taken in a trial of the OX40 agonist ivuxolimab. All receptors come from an adult with an advanced solid tumor such as melanoma, head and neck, liver or kidney cancer.

This clone was recorded a few times. The chain uses TRBV30 and TRBJ2-2; 7 nucleotides line up with TRBD2. J was trimmed by 0 bases and V by 5 bases; bases with no gene match: 6. The CDR3 length is 15 residues. Per germline, CDR1 GTSNPN and CDR2 SVGIG (reference sequence). In DNA form, the CDR3 reads TGTGCCTGGGGATTAGCGGGCGCGAACACCGGGGAGCTGTTTTTT. Translated: CAWGLAGANTGELFF. Based on the CDR3 plus reference TRBV30 and TRBJ2-2, the full variable domain is SQTIHQWPATLVQPVGSPLSLECTVEGTSNPNLYWYRQAAGRGLQLLFYSVGIGQISSEVPQNLSASRPQDRQFILSSKKLLLSDSGFYLCAWGLAGANTGELFFGEGSRLTVL.

J is TRBJ2-3 and V is TRBV7-9; no clear D gene. V lost 1 base, J lost 6 bases, and 2 bases lay in between. The germline CDR1 and CDR2 sequences are SEHNR and FQNEAQ (reference sequence). The CDR3 consists of 11 residues. Here the CDR3 DNA reads TGTGCCAGCAGCTTAGTGGATACGCAGTATTTT. Residues: CASSLVDTQYF. The variable domain in full, with the rest retrieved from reference TRBV7-9 and TRBJ2-3, is DTGVSQNPRHKITKRGQNVTFRCDPISEHNRLYWYRQTLGQGPEFLTYFQNEAQLEKSRLLSDRFSAERPKGSFSTLEIQRTEQGDSAMYLCASSLVDTQYFGPGTRLTVL.

The V call is TRBV5-1, the J call TRBJ2-5; 9 nucleotides match TRBD1. The CDR3 has 14 residues. V was clipped by 4 bases and J by 3 bases; unmatched bases: 4. Germline assignment: CDR1 SGHRS and CDR2 YFSETQ. The CDR3 reads CASSGDRAEETQYF. The CDR3 DNA sequence: TGCGCCAGCAGCGGGGACAGGGCTGAAGAGACCCAGTACTTC. Based on the CDR3 plus reference TRBV5-1 and TRBJ2-5, the full variable domain is KAGVTQTPRYLIKTRGQQVTLSCSPISGHRSVSWYQQTPGQGLQFLFEYFSETQRNKGNFPGRFSGRQFSNSRSEMNVSTLELGDSALYLCASSGDRAEETQYFGPGTRLLVL.

The gene calls are TRBV7-2 and TRBJ1-5; D unclear. This CDR3 has 15 residues. Germline V CDR1 and CDR2: SGHTA, FQGNSA. The V end lost 1 base, the J end lost 6 bases, and 13 bases lay between the germline ends. In DNA, the CDR3 is TGTGCCAGCAGCTTAGATCCTACCTTGGGTCAGCCCCAGCATTTT. Translation: CASSLDPTLGQPQHF.

This sequence joins TRBV29-1 and TRBJ2-4, with 7 positions matching TRBD2. The CDR3 is 17 amino acids. Germline V gives CDR1 SQVTM, CDR2 ANQGSEA. J lost 3 bases, V lost 3 bases, and 14 bases had no gene match. CDR3 protein: CSVELSGTIYGKNIQYF. CDR3 coding DNA: TGCAGCGTTGAGTTATCTGGGACTATTTACGGCAAAAACATTCAGTACTTC.

J is TRBJ2-7 and V is TRBV4-1; the D is unclear. V was trimmed by 0 bases and J by 4 bases, leaving 10 bases between them. This CDR3 region has 14 residues. CDR1 and CDR2 (germline): MGHRA, YSYEKL. CDR3 protein: CASSQDLNRYEQYF. CDR3 bases: TGCGCCAGCAGCCAAGATTTGAACAGATACGAGCAGTACTTC.

The chain carries TRBV28 and TRBJ1-3; tentatively, D is TRBD1 (6 bases). The CDR3 length is 16 residues. Germline V lookup: CDR1 MDHEN, CDR2 SYDVKM. V dropped 6 bases and J dropped 0 bases, with 15 bases sitting between them. CDR3 in amino acids: CASSLTGLISGNTIYF. The CDR3 DNA reads TGTGCCAGCAGCCTTACAGGGCTTATCTCTGGAAACACCATATATTTT. Looking up the rest from reference TRBV28 and TRBJ1-3 gives the full variable domain: DVKVTQSSRYLVKRTGEKVFLECVQDMDHENMFWYRQDPGLGLRLIYFSYDVKMKEKGDIPEGYSVSREKKERFSLILESASTNQTSMYLCASSLTGLISGNTIYFGEGSWLTVV.

The chain joins TRBV7-2 to TRBJ2-2, with no clear D. This CDR3 has 13 residues. The germline CDR1 and CDR2 sequences are SGHTA and FQGNSA. Trimming took off 2 bases at V and 6 bases at J, with 7 bases between the two ends. In nucleotides, the CDR3 is TGTGCCAGCAGCTTATATGTAGCCGGGGAGCTGTTTTTT. This translates into CASSLYVAGELFF.

The sample holds one count of this clone. The J gene is TRBJ2-5, the V gene TRBV7-9; tentatively, D is TRBD1 (6 bases). The CDR3 sequence is 15 residues long. V was clipped by 2 bases and J by 3 bases, with 13 bases between them. Germline lookup yields CDR1 SEHNR and CDR2 FQNEAQ (reference sequence). CDR3 residues: CASSLIDRTKETQYF. DNA for the CDR3: TGTGCCAGCAGCTTAATAGACAGGACGAAAGAGACCCAGTACTTC.

V gene TRBV4-2 combines with J gene TRBJ2-7; no reliable D call. Trimming shortened V by 0 bases and J by 4 bases, and 10 bases separated the two germline ends. The CDR3 runs 14 residues. Per germline, CDR1 LGHNA and CDR2 YNFKEQ. DNA for the CDR3: TGTGCCAGCAGCCAAGATCTGGATAGGTACGAGCAGTACTTC. This encodes CASSQDLDRYEQYF.

This chain uses TRBV30 with TRBJ2-1; 9 nucleotides line up with TRBD2. This CDR3 is 17 amino acids long. V lost 3 bases to trimming and J lost 7 bases; unmatched junction nucleotides: 16. CDR1 and CDR2 (germline): GTSNPN, SVGIG (reference sequence). In nucleotides, the CDR3 is TGTGCCTGGAGAAAGGTGGCGGGAGGGCCGCTGAGTAATGAGCAGTTCTTC. Translated, it gives CAWRKVAGGPLSNEQFF. Full variable domain (outside the CDR3, taken from reference TRBV30 and TRBJ2-1): SQTIHQWPATLVQPVGSPLSLECTVEGTSNPNLYWYRQAAGRGLQLLFYSVGIGQISSEVPQNLSASRPQDRQFILSSKKLLLSDSGFYLCAWRKVAGGPLSNEQFFGPGTRLTVL.

The V gene is TRBV7-2, the J gene TRBJ2-7, with 9 bases lining up with TRBD2. The CDR3 is 16 amino acids. J lost 4 bases, V lost 1 base, and 8 bases had no gene match. Germline V gene lookup returns CDR1 SGHTA and CDR2 FQGNSA. CDR3 protein: CASSLGGSGSSYEQYF. In DNA, the CDR3 is TGTGCCAGCAGCTTAGGAGGTAGCGGGAGTTCATACGAGCAGTACTTC.

This clone was recorded once. This rearrangement joins TRBV9 to TRBJ2-1; a possible D gene is TRBD2 (6 bases). From germline, CDR1 is SGDLS and CDR2 YYNGEE. Trimming removed 3 bases at V and 2 bases at J, with 12 bases between. The CDR3 runs to 15 residues. The CDR3 sequence is CASSAGSRAYNEQFF. DNA for the CDR3: TGTGCCAGCAGCGCCGGGAGCCGGGCCTACAATGAGCAGTTCTTC. Full variable domain (missing parts from reference TRBV9 and TRBJ2-1): DSGVTQTPKHLITATGQRVTLRCSPRSGDLSVYWYQQSLDQGLQFLIQYYNGEERAKGNILERFSAQQFPDLHSELNLSSLELGDSALYFCASSAGSRAYNEQFFGPGTRLTVL.

V is TRBV27 and J is TRBJ2-3; 7 bases match TRBD1. The CDR3 has 15 amino acids. CDR1 is MNHEY and CDR2 is SMNVEV in the germline V gene (reference sequence). The V gene end was trimmed by 5 bases and the J gene end by 0 bases; junction bases not matched to a gene: 5. Here the CDR3 reads CASSVGTVSTDTQYF. CDR3 nucleotides: TGTGCCAGCAGTGTCGGGACAGTTAGCACAGATACGCAGTATTTT.

The rearrangement joins TRBV7-2 to TRBJ2-6; D is perhaps TRBD1 or TRBD2 (5 bases each). The germline V and J ends were trimmed by 3 bases and 0 bases, with 15 bases remaining between them. The CDR3 length is 18 residues. From germline, CDR1 is SGHTA and CDR2 FQGNSA. The CDR3 protein is CASSFRDRQSSGANVLTF. The CDR3 coding sequence is TGTGCCAGCAGCTTCCGGGACCGCCAGTCCTCTGGGGCCAACGTCCTGACTTTC.

This chain uses TRBV5-1 with TRBJ2-3; TRBD1 is a possible D gene (5 bases). The V end was cut by 6 bases, the J end by 2 bases, with 16 bases between. CDR3 length: 15 residues. In germline, CDR1 is SGHRS, CDR2 YFSETQ. DNA of the CDR3: TGCGCCAGCAACCTTGGGGCCTTCTTCACAGATACGCAGTATTTT. Protein product: CASNLGAFFTDTQYF.

The table lists this clone with a few counts. The chain combines TRBV5-6 with TRBJ1-2, with D possibly TRBD1 on 6 matching bases. CDR1 is SGHDT, CDR2 YYEEEE, per germline. Trimming removed 1 base from V and 8 bases from J, with 12 bases in between. The CDR3 has 13 amino acids. The CDR3 region is CASSLWGPGGYTF. The CDR3 DNA sequence: TGTGCCAGCAGCTTGTGGGGGCCTGGGGGCTACACCTTC.

The chain is built from TRBV7-9 and TRBJ2-1; no definite D call. This CDR3 comprises 14 residues. V lost 1 base and J lost 3, with 7 bases in between. CDR1 and CDR2 from the germline V gene are SEHNR and FQNEAQ (reference sequence). The CDR3 nucleotides are TGTGCCAGCAGCTTAGACGGATACTACAATGAGCAGTTCTTC. As protein: CASSLDGYYNEQFF.

The chain has TRBV27 and TRBJ2-1, with TRBD2 matching over 8 bases. CDR1 and CDR2 (germline): MNHEY, SMNVEV (reference sequence). The CDR3 runs 14 residues. The trim removed 6 bases at V and 5 bases at J, leaving 6 bases unmatched. In nucleotides, the CDR3 is TGTGCCAGCAGGCGGGAGGAAGGGCACAATGAGCAGTTCTTC. Protein product: CASRREEGHNEQFF.

The chain links TRBV30 to TRBJ2-2, with D hard to call. CDR1 GTSNPN and CDR2 SVGIG come from the germline V gene (reference sequence). CDR3 length equals 14 residues. V was pared by 3 bases and J by 0 bases, with 8 bases between. The CDR3, as DNA: TGTGCCTGGAGGTCAGCTGCGAACACCGGGGAGCTGTTTTTT. Encoded protein: CAWRSAANTGELFF.

V is TRBV5-1 and J is TRBJ2-3, with a possible D match to TRBD2 (5 bases). CDR3 length: 15 residues. Per the germline V gene, CDR1 is SGHRS and CDR2 is YFSETQ. The ends were cut back, 2 bases at V and 0 bases at J, with 10 bases in the middle. The CDR3 region is CASSFQSGSTDTQYF. CDR3 bases: TGCGCCAGCAGCTTCCAGAGCGGTAGCACAGATACGCAGTATTTT.

V is TRBV4-1 and J is TRBJ2-7; D not certain. This CDR3 is 14 amino acids long. V dropped 1 base and J dropped 2 bases, with 9 bases sitting between them. Per the germline V gene, CDR1 is MGHRA and CDR2 is YSYEKL. The DNA of the CDR3 is TGCGCCAGCAGCCAAGGACGGGCTACCTACGAGCAGTACTTC. Residues: CASSQGRATYEQYF.

This sequence joins TRBV11-3 and TRBJ1-2, with TRBD1 matching 8 bases. This CDR3 region has 15 residues. V lost 6 bases to trimming and J lost 5 bases; unmatched junction nucleotides: 11. Looked up from germline, CDR1 is SGHNT and CDR2 is YENEEA. This chain's CDR3 is CASSHSGTGTYGYTF. CDR3 sequence (DNA): TGTGCCAGCAGTCACTCCGGGACAGGCACATATGGCTACACCTTC.

The chain combines TRBV6-5 with TRBJ2-7, with D perhaps matching TRBD2 (6 bases). Germline lookup yields CDR1 MNHEY and CDR2 SVGAGI. CDR3 length equals 13 residues. Trimming shortened V by 4 bases and J by 3 bases, and 10 bases separated the two germline ends. CDR3 in amino acids: CASSFLGSYEQYF. CDR3 nucleotide sequence: TGTGCCAGCAGTTTCCTCGGGAGCTACGAGCAGTACTTC.

The gene calls are TRBV19 and TRBJ2-5; 10 bases agree with TRBD2. The J segment lost 2 bases and the V segment lost 2 bases, leaving 5 bases of the junction unmatched. Looked up from germline, CDR1 is LNHDA and CDR2 is SQIVND (reference sequence). The CDR3 is made up of 16 amino acids. The CDR3 spells CASSISWTSGQETQYF. The DNA of the CDR3 is TGTGCCAGTAGTATATCCTGGACTAGCGGACAAGAGACCCAGTACTTC.

The chain has TRBV2 and TRBJ2-3; D is ambiguous. Trimming took off 0 bases at V and 1 base at J, with 8 bases between the two ends. Germline CDR1 SNHLY, CDR2 FYNNEI. This CDR3 is built from 15 residues. The CDR3 reads CASSEAESGTDTQYF. In DNA, the CDR3 is TGTGCCAGCAGTGAAGCGGAATCTGGCACAGATACGCAGTATTTT.

This clone has more than one count but fewer than ten. This rearrangement joins TRBV13 to TRBJ1-4; a weak D match, TRBD1 (5 bases). Germline-derived CDR1 and CDR2 are PRHDT and FYEKMQ (reference sequence). V dropped 5 bases and J dropped 11 bases, with 12 bases sitting between them. This CDR3 spans 12 amino acids. CDR3 in DNA: TGTGCCAGCAGCGAAAGGGGAGGGAAACTGTTTTTT. It codes for CASSERGGKLFF.

V gene TRBV18 combines with J gene TRBJ2-2; D is perhaps TRBD1 (5 bases). The CDR3 totals 16 residues. Per the germline V gene, CDR1 is KGHSH and CDR2 is LQKENI. V was pared by 2 bases and J by 2 bases, with 12 bases between. DNA of the CDR3: TGTGCCAGCTCACCAGGGCAGGGAACTAACACCGGGGAGCTGTTTTTT. Translated, it gives CASSPGQGTNTGELFF. Looking up the rest from reference TRBV18 and TRBJ2-2 gives the full variable domain: NAGVMQNPRHLVRRRGQEARLRCSPMKGHSHVYWYRQLPEEGLKFMVYLQKENIIDESGMPKERFSAEFPKEGPSILRIQQVVRGDSAAYFCASSPGQGTNTGELFFGEGSRLTVL.

V and J are TRBV9 and TRBJ2-3; possible D gene TRBD2, 5 bases. CDR3 length equals 16 residues. Trimming removed 4 bases at V and 0 bases at J, with 15 bases between. Germline-derived CDR1 and CDR2 are SGDLS and YYNGEE. CDR3 in amino acids: CASSLVDGVSTDTQYF. As DNA, the CDR3 is TGTGCCAGCAGCCTAGTCGACGGGGTTAGCACAGATACGCAGTATTTT.

V and J are TRBV19 and TRBJ2-7, with TRBD1 matching 9 bases. The V and J ends lost 3 bases and 5 bases, in that order; junction bases with no gene match: 5. Germline lookup yields CDR1 LNHDA and CDR2 SQIVND (reference sequence). The CDR3 covers 14 residues. CDR3 bases: TGTGCCAGTAGTATCAGACAGGGGGGCCACGAGCAGTACTTC. This codes for CASSIRQGGHEQYF.

The chain employs TRBV2 and TRBJ2-7, with TRBD1 as a possible D gene (5 bases). The CDR3 is 15 amino acids. Trimming left V 3 bases short and J 0 bases short, with 12 bases between. Germline V lookup: CDR1 SNHLY, CDR2 FYNNEI. The CDR3 is CASSEYQTDSYEQYF. For the CDR3, the DNA is TGTGCCAGCAGTGAGTACCAGACAGACTCCTACGAGCAGTACTTC.

As DNA, the CDR3 is TGTGCCAGCAGCTTAGGGGGTCAGGGACGTCAGCCCCAGCATTTT. It codes for CASSLGGQGRQPQHF. The chain links TRBV7-9 to TRBJ1-5, with D perhaps matching TRBD1 (5 bases). This CDR3 is 15 amino acids long. Trimming left V 1 base short and J 6 bases short, with 13 bases between. The germline gives CDR1 SEHNR, CDR2 FQNEAQ (reference sequence).